This T cell receptor beta chain was recorded in a study of OX40 agonist ivuxolimab in advanced cancers. Looking at the study overall: Patients got intravenous ivuxolimab at 0.01 to 10 mg/kg every 2 weeks. The eligibility criteria allowed prior anti-PD-1, anti-PD-L1 or anti-CTLA-4 therapy, and about 40% had some.

This clone was counted only a few times. Here immunoSEQ multiplex PCR was the method, and the copy in TCRdb shows in-frame clones only, minus some. The sample contains some 94,000 clones, roughly 90% of which appear only once. Germline CDR1 reads SNHLY; CDR2 reads FYNNEI. V shed 2 bases and J shed 8 bases, with 12 bases lying between them. This CDR3 comprises 13 residues. This sample comprised CD4+ or CD8+ T cells sorted from blood, obtained in a trial of the OX40 agonist ivuxolimab. This clonotype was sampled from an adult with an advanced solid tumor such as melanoma, head and neck, liver or kidney cancer. The chain links TRBV2 to TRBJ1-2; unclear D gene. Here the CDR3 DNA reads TGTGCCAGCAGTGAATTGCCCGGCGAGGGCTACACCTTC. It codes for CASSELPGEGYTF. Full variable domain (rest looked up from reference TRBV2 and TRBJ1-2): EPEVTQTPSHQVTQMGQEVILRCVPISNHLYFYWYRQILGQKVEFLVSFYNNEISEKSEIFDDQFSVERPDGSNFTLKIRSTKLEDSAMYFCASSELPGEGYTFGSGTRLTVV.